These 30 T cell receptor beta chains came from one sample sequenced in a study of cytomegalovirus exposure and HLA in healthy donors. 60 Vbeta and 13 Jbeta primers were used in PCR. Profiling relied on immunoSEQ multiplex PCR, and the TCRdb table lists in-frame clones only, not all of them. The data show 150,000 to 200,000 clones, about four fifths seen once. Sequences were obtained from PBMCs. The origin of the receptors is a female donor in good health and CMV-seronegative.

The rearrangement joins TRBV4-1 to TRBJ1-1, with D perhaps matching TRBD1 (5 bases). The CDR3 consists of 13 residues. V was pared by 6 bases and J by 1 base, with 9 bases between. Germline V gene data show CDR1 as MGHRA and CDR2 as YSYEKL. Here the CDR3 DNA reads TGCGCCAGCAGTCAACAGGAGAACACTGAAGCTTTCTTT. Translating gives CASSQQENTEAFF.

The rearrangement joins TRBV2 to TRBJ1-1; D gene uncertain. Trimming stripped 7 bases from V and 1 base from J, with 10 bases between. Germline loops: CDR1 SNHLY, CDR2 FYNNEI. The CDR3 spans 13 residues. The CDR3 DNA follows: TGTGCCAGCACCACCAGAGGGAACACTGAAGCTTTCTTT. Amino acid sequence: CASTTRGNTEAFF.

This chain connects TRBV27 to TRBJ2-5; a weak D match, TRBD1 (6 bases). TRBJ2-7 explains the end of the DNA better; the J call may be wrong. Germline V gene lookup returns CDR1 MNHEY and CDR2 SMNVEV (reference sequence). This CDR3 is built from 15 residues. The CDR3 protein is CASSPVGQGRYEQYF. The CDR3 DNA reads TGTGCCAGCAGCCCGGTCGGGCAGGGGAGATACGAGCAGTACTTC.

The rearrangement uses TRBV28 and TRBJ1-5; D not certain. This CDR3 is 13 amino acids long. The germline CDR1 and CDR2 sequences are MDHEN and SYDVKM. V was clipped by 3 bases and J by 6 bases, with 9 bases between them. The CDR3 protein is CASSLVIGQPQHF. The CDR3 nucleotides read TGTGCCAGCAGTTTGGTCATCGGTCAGCCCCAGCATTTT.

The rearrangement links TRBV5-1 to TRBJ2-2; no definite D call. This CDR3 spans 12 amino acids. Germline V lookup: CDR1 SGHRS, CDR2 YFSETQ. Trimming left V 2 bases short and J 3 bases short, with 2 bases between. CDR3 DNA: TGCGCCAGCAGCTTCGACACCGGGGAGCTGTTTTTT. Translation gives CASSFDTGELFF. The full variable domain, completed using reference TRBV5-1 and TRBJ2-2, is KAGVTQTPRYLIKTRGQQVTLSCSPISGHRSVSWYQQTPGQGLQFLFEYFSETQRNKGNFPGRFSGRQFSNSRSEMNVSTLELGDSALYLCASSFDTGELFFGEGSRLTVL.

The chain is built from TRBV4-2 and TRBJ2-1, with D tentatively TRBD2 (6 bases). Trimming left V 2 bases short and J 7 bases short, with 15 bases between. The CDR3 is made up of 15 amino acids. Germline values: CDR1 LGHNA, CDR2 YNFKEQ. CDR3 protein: CASSQLGGIHNEQFF. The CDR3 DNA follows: TGTGCCAGCAGCCAACTGGGCGGGATTCATAATGAGCAGTTCTTC.

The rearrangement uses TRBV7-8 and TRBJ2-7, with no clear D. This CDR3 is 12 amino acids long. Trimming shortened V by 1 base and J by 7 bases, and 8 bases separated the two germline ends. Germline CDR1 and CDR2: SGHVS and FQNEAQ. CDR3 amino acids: CASSLGWREQYF. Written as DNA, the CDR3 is TGTGCCAGCAGCTTAGGATGGCGGGAGCAGTACTTC.

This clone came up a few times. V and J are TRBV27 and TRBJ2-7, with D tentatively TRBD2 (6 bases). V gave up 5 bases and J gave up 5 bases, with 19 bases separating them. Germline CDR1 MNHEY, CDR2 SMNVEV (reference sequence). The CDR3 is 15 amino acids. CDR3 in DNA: TGTGCCAGCAGTCAACGATCTAGCGTCGTAGACGAGCAGTACTTC. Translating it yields CASSQRSSVVDEQYF.

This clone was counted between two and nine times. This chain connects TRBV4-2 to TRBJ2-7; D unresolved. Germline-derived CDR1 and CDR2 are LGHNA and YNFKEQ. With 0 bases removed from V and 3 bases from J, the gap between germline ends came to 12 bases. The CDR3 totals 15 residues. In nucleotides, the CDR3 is TGTGCCAGCAGCCAAGAAAGGCGGTCCTACTACGAGCAGTACTTC. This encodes CASSQERRSYYEQYF.

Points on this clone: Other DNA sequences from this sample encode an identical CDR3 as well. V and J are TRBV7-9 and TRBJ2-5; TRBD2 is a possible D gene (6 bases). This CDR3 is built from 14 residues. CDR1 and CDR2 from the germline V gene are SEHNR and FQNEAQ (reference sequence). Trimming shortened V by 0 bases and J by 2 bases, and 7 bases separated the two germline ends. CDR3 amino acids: CASSLAGGQETQYF. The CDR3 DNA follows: TGTGCCAGCAGCTTAGCGGGGGGTCAAGAGACCCAGTACTTC.

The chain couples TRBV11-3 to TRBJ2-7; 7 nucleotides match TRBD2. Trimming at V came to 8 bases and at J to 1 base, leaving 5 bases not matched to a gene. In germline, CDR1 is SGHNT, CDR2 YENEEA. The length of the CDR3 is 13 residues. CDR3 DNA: TGTGCCAGCGCCTGGGGGGGTTCCTACGAGCAGTACTTC. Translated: CASAWGGSYEQYF.

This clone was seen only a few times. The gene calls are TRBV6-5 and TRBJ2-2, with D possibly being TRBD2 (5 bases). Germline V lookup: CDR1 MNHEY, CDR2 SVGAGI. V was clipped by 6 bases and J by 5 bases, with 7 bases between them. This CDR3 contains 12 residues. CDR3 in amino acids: CASSLATGELFF. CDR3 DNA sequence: TGTGCCAGCAGCCTAGCAACCGGGGAGCTGTTTTTT.

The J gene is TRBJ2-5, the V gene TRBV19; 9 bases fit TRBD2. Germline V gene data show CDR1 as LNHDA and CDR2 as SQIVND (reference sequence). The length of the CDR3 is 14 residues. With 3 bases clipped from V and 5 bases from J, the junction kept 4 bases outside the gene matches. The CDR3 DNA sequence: TGTGCCAGTAGTATCGCGGGGGGGAGGGAGACCCAGTACTTC. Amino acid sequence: CASSIAGGRETQYF.

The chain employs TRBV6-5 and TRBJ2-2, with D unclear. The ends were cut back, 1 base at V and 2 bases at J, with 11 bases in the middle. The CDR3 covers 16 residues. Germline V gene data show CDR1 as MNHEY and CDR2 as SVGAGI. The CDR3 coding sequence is TGTGCCAGCAGTTACTTATCCGGGTCCAACACCGGGGAGCTGTTTTTT. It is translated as CASSYLSGSNTGELFF.

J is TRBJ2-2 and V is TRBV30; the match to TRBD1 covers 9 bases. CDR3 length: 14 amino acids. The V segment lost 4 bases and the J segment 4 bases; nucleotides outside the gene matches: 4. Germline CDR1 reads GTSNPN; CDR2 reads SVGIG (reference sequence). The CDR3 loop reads CAWIGTGITGELFF. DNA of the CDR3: TGTGCCTGGATTGGGACAGGGATCACCGGGGAGCTGTTTTTT.

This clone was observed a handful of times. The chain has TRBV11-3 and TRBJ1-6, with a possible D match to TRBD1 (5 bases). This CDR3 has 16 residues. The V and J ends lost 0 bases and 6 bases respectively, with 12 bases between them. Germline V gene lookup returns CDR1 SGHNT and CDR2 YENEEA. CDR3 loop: CASSLDLGGGNSPLHF. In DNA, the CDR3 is TGTGCCAGCAGCTTAGATCTTGGGGGGGGTAATTCACCCCTCCACTTT.

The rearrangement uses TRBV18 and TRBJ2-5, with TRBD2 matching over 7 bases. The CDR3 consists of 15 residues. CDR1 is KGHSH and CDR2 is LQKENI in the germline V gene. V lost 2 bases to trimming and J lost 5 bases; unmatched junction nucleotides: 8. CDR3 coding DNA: TGTGCCAGCTCACCAGGGGCTAGCGGTTCGGAGACCCAGTACTTC. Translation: CASSPGASGSETQYF.

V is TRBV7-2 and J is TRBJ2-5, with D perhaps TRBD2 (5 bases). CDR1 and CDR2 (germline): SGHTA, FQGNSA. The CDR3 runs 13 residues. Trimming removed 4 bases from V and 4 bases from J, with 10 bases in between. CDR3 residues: CASSWGVGETQYF. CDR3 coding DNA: TGTGCCAGCAGCTGGGGAGTAGGAGAGACCCAGTACTTC.

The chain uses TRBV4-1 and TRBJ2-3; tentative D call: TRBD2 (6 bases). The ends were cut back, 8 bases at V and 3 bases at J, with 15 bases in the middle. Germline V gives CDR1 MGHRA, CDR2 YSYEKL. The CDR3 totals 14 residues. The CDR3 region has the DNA TGCGCCAGCTCGGACTACCCGGGGACAGATACGCAGTATTTT. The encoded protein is CASSDYPGTDTQYF.

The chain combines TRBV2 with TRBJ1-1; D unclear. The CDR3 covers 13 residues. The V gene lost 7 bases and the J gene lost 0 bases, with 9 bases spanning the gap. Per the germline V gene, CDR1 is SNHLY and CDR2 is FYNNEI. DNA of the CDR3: TGTGCCAGCACGGAGGGAATGAACACTGAAGCTTTCTTT. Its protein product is CASTEGMNTEAFF. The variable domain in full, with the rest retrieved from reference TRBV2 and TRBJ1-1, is EPEVTQTPSHQVTQMGQEVILRCVPISNHLYFYWYRQILGQKVEFLVSFYNNEISEKSEIFDDQFSVERPDGSNFTLKIRSTKLEDSAMYFCASTEGMNTEAFFGQGTRLTVV.

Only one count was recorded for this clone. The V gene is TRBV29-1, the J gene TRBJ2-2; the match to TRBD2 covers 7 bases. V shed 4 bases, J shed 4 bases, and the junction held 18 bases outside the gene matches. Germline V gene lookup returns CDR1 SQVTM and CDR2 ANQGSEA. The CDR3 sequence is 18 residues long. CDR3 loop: CSVALSGGSGLITGELFF. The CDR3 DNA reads TGCAGCGTTGCCTTATCCGGGGGTAGCGGGCTTATCACCGGGGAGCTGTTTTTT.

The CDR3 DNA sequence: TGCAGCGTTGGTCGCCCCCAATTTGGACAGGGGTTCTCCTACGAGCAGTACTTC. It yields the protein CSVGRPQFGQGFSYEQYF. This chain links TRBV29-1 with TRBJ2-7; 9 positions agree with TRBD1. CDR1 is SQVTM and CDR2 is ANQGSEA in the germline V gene. CDR3 length: 18 amino acids. With 4 bases clipped from V and 0 bases from J, the junction kept 16 bases outside the gene matches.

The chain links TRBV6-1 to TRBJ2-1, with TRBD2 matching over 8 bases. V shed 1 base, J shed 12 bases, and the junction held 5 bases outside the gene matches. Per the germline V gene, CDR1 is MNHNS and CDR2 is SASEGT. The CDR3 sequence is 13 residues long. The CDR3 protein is CASSEGLAGRQFF. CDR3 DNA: TGTGCCAGCAGTGAAGGCCTAGCGGGCCGGCAGTTCTTC.

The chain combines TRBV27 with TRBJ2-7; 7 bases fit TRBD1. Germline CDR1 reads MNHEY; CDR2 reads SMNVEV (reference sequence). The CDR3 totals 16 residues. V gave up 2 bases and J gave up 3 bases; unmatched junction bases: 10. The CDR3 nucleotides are TGTGCCAGCAGTTTACTACATCCGGGACAGAACTACGAGCAGTACTTC. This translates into CASSLLHPGQNYEQYF.

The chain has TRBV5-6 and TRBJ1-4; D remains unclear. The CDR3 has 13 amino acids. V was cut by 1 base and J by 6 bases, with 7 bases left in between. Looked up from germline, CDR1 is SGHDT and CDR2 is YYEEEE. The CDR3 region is CASSLPYYEKLFF. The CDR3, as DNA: TGTGCCAGCAGCTTGCCCTACTATGAAAAACTGTTTTTT.

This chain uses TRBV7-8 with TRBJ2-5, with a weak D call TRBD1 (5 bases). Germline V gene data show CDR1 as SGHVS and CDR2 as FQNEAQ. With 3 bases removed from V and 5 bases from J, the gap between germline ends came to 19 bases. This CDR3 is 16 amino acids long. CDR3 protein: CASSFPPRGGWETQYF. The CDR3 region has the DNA TGTGCCAGCAGCTTCCCCCCTAGGGGTGGATGGGAGACCCAGTACTTC.

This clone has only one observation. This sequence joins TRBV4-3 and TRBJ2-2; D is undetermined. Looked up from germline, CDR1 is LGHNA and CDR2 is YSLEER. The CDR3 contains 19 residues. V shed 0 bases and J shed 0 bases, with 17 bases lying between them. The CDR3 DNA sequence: TGCGCCAGCAGCCAAGAGAGGATGGCAAGCGTCGCGAACACCGGGGAGCTGTTTTTT. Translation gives CASSQERMASVANTGELFF.

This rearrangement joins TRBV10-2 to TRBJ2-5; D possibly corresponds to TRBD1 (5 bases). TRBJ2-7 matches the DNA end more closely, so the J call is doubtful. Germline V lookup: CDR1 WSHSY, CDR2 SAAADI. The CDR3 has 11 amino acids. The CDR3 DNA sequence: TGCGCCAGCATTACAGGCTACGAGCAGTACTTC. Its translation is CASITGYEQYF.

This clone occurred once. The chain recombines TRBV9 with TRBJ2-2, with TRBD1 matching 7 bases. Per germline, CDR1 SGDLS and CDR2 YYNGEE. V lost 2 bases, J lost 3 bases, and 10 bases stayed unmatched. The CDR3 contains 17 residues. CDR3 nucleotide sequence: TGTGCCAGCAGCGTTAGTAAGGGGGCCGGGGACACCGGGGAGCTGTTTTTT. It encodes CASSVSKGAGDTGELFF.

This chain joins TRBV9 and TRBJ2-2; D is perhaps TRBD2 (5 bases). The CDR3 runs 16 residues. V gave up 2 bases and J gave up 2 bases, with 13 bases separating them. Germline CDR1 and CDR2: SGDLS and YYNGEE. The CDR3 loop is CASSVARTGNTGELFF. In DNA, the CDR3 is TGTGCCAGCAGCGTTGCCCGGACGGGAAACACCGGGGAGCTGTTTTTT.